The 32 T cell receptor beta chains in this list originate from one sample, sequenced in a study of vaccination and CD4 T cells after COVID-19. The Oncomine TCR Beta short-read assay generated sequence data from the DNA of cultured CD4+ T cells. TCRdb reprocessed the PCR reads via MiXCR and lists one record per CDR3 protein. The profile shows 10,000 to 15,000 distinct CDR3 sequences, about two thirds of them singletons. Treatment specified: approximately 9-day PBMC culture with coronavirus spike peptide pools or control peptides (ViraFEST assay). Their antigens are not known. The sample taken for sequencing was CD4+ T cells from blood, cultured in vitro. The receptors originated from a human donor who had recovered from COVID-19.

This chain joins TRBV6-5 and TRBJ2-3; the D is unclear. V lost 0 bases to trimming and J lost 4 bases, with 8 bases between them. CDR3 length equals 14 residues. Germline V gene lookup returns CDR1 MNHEY and CDR2 SVGAGI. As DNA, the CDR3 is TGTGCCAGCAGTTACTCCTCCCTCGCAGATACGCAGTATTTT. Its translation: CASSYSSLADTQYF.

The chain employs TRBV5-1 and TRBJ1-2; D ambiguous. The CDR3 sequence is 12 residues long. Deletions cut 2 bases from V and 6 bases from J, with 8 bases between. The V gene's germline CDR1 is SGHRS and CDR2 YFSETQ. CDR3 nucleotides: TGCGCCAGCAGCTTCAGTCAGGATGGCTACACCTTC. Translating gives CASSFSQDGYTF.

The chain uses TRBV7-2 and TRBJ2-6, with D perhaps matching TRBD1 or TRBD2 (5 bases each). The CDR3 loop spans 16 amino acids. The V end lost 6 bases, the J end lost 0 bases, and 12 bases lay between the germline ends. Germline CDR1 and CDR2: SGHTA and FQGNSA. This CDR3 is CASSRDASSGANVLTF. CDR3 nucleotide sequence: TGTGCCAGCAGTCGGGACGCCAGCTCTGGGGCCAACGTCCTGACTTTC.

The chain uses TRBV7-8 and TRBJ1-3; no reliable D call. V shed 1 base and J shed 2 bases, with 15 bases lying between them. CDR1 and CDR2 from the germline V gene are SGHVS and FQNEAQ. The CDR3 totals 17 residues. CDR3 loop: CASSLVTFSVTGNTIYF. The CDR3 region has the DNA TGTGCCAGCAGCTTAGTTACGTTTTCAGTTACTGGAAACACCATATATTTT.

This clonotype has just a few counts. The V and J genes are TRBV20-1 and TRBJ2-5; 7 bases map to TRBD2. V dropped 4 bases and J dropped 4; count of bases not matched to a gene: 12. The CDR3 covers 15 residues. Per germline, CDR1 DFQATT and CDR2 SNEGSKA (reference sequence). The CDR3 region is CSATRTGRGIETQYF. The CDR3 coding sequence is TGCAGTGCTACGCGGACCGGGCGGGGGATAGAGACCCAGTACTTC.

This sequence joins TRBV30 and TRBJ1-2; D might be TRBD1 (5 bases). The CDR3 contains 12 residues. The V end was cut by 5 bases, the J end by 8 bases, with 15 bases between. Germline V gives CDR1 GTSNPN, CDR2 SVGIG (reference sequence). As DNA, the CDR3 is TGTGCCTGGGACCTCAGGGACCGGGGCTACACCTTC. Protein product: CAWDLRDRGYTF.

The chain links TRBV2 to TRBJ1-2, with 7 bases aligning to TRBD1. This CDR3 contains 14 residues. Losses at the gene ends were 6 bases for V and 8 bases for J; bases not matched to a gene: 12. CDR1 and CDR2 from the germline V gene are SNHLY and FYNNEI. CDR3 in amino acids: CASSNDRVFFGYTF. Here the CDR3 DNA reads TGTGCCAGCAGCAATGACAGGGTCTTCTTCGGCTACACCTTC.

V and J are TRBV2 and TRBJ1-6, with D maybe TRBD1 (6 bases). V lost 8 bases and J 9 bases, leaving 8 bases between the germline ends. CDR3 length: 11 amino acids. The V gene's germline CDR1 is SNHLY and CDR2 FYNNEI. In DNA form, the CDR3 reads TGTGCCAGCCGAGGGGGTTCACCCCTCCACTTT. It is translated as CASRGGSPLHF.

V and J are TRBV7-2 and TRBJ2-1, with D tentatively TRBD2 (6 bases). Looked up from germline, CDR1 is SGHTA and CDR2 is FQGNSA. The length of the CDR3 is 14 residues. V lost 6 bases and J 6 bases, leaving 15 bases between the germline ends. In nucleotides, the CDR3 is TGTGCCAGCAGACGGGACTCAGCCCCCAATGAGCAGTTCTTC. Amino acid sequence: CASRRDSAPNEQFF.

This clonotype was picked up a small number of times. The rearrangement joins TRBV20-1 to TRBJ1-2, with a weak D call TRBD1 (5 bases). The V gene lost 3 bases and the J gene lost 13 bases, with 18 bases spanning the gap. The CDR3 loop spans 12 amino acids. Germline-derived CDR1 and CDR2 are DFQATT and SNEGSKA (reference sequence). CDR3 sequence: CSARNPGGTCTF. The CDR3 DNA follows: TGCAGTGCTAGGAACCCGGGGGGGACTTGCACCTTC.

The J gene is TRBJ1-2, the V gene TRBV24-1; the D is unclear. The CDR3 consists of 14 residues. Trimming shortened V by 0 bases and J by 2 bases, and 6 bases separated the two germline ends. The germline CDR1 and CDR2 sequences are KGHDR and SFDVKD. In nucleotides, the CDR3 is TGTGCCACCAGTGATTTGAACGGCAACTATGGCTACACCTTC. This gives the protein CATSDLNGNYGYTF.

The chain combines TRBV21-1 with TRBJ1-1. TRBV21-1 is given as a pseudogene. This CDR3 has 13 amino acids. CDR3 nucleotide sequence: TGTGCCAGCAAGGGCCAGTCCAACACTGAAGCTTTCTTT. Its protein is CASKGQSNTEAFF.

The chain employs TRBV11-2 and TRBJ2-5; 12 nucleotides agree with TRBD1. CDR1 and CDR2 (germline): SGHAT, FQNNGV. The CDR3 sequence is 17 residues long. V lost 5 bases and J lost 2; bases outside the gene matches: 9. CDR3 loop: CASSRGQGALLQETQYF. The CDR3 DNA reads TGTGCCAGCAGCCGGGGACAGGGGGCGCTCCTTCAAGAGACCCAGTACTTC. Full variable domain (remainder filled in from reference TRBV11-2 and TRBJ2-5): EAGVAQSPRYKIIEKRQSVAFWCNPISGHATLYWYQQILGQGPKLLIQFQNNGVVDDSQLPKDRFSAERLKGVDSTLKIQPAKLEDSAVYLCASSRGQGALLQETQYFGPGTRLLVL.

The J gene is TRBJ2-3, the V gene TRBV6-1; the D gene is possibly TRBD1 (6 bases). The length of the CDR3 is 15 residues. Germline V gives CDR1 MNHNS, CDR2 SASEGT. V shed 6 bases and J shed 0 bases, with 13 bases lying between them. The CDR3 sequence is CASSRQTGSTDTQYF. In DNA, the CDR3 is TGTGCCAGCAGCCGACAGACAGGAAGCACAGATACGCAGTATTTT.

This rearrangement joins TRBV6-1 to TRBJ1-2; maybe TRBD1 (6 bases). V dropped 7 bases and J dropped 8 bases, with 14 bases sitting between them. Germline CDR1 is MNHNS and CDR2 is SASEGT. The CDR3 consists of 12 residues. This CDR3 is CASTPLGGGYTF. Written as DNA, the CDR3 is TGTGCCAGCACCCCGTTGGGGGGCGGCTACACCTTC.

The chain combines TRBV6-1 with TRBJ1-2; 8 bases are a match to TRBD1. Trimming at V came to 7 bases and at J to 6 bases, leaving 10 bases not matched to a gene. Germline V gene data show CDR1 as MNHNS and CDR2 as SASEGT. The CDR3 is 14 residues long. The DNA of the CDR3 is TGTGCCAGCACTACTCCGGACAGGGAAGATGGCTACACCTTC. Protein sequence: CASTTPDREDGYTF.

The chain is built from TRBV7-8 and TRBJ1-1; a possible D gene is TRBD1 (5 bases). CDR1 SGHVS and CDR2 FQNEAQ come from the germline V gene. This CDR3 comprises 16 residues. V was clipped by 5 bases and J by 5 bases, with 21 bases between them. CDR3 in DNA: TGTGCCAGCAGCAACAAGCGGCCGCCCGGGGGGACTGAAGCTTTCTTT. This encodes CASSNKRPPGGTEAFF. Based on the CDR3 plus reference TRBV7-8 and TRBJ1-1, the full variable domain is GAGVSQSPRYKVAKRGQDVALRCDPISGHVSLFWYQQALGQGPEFLTYFQNEAQLDKSGLPSDRFFAERPEGSVSTLKIQRTQQEDSAVYLCASSNKRPPGGTEAFFGQGTRLTVV.

This clonotype was seen a handful of times. The V gene is TRBV20-1, the J gene TRBJ1-5; D is unclear. CDR1 is DFQATT and CDR2 is SNEGSKA in the germline V gene (reference sequence). V was trimmed by 0 bases and J by 2 bases, leaving 17 bases between them. This CDR3 contains 17 residues. Here the CDR3 DNA reads TGCAGTGCTAGAGAGCCTCGCGGGCGAAAGGGCAATCAGCCCCAGCATTTT. Amino acids: CSAREPRGRKGNQPQHF.

The chain combines TRBV28 with TRBJ1-1, with D possibly TRBD1 on 5 matching bases. Germline CDR1 reads MDHEN; CDR2 reads SYDVKM. The length of the CDR3 is 13 residues. Trimming left V 5 bases short and J 4 bases short, with 11 bases between. The CDR3 protein is CASSPRVVTEAFF. The CDR3 nucleotides are TGTGCCAGCAGTCCCAGGGTGGTCACTGAAGCTTTCTTT.

The chain combines TRBV20-1 with TRBJ2-7; 7 nucleotides align to TRBD1. The CDR3 totals 14 residues. CDR1 is DFQATT, CDR2 SNEGSKA, per germline (reference sequence). V was pared by 3 bases and J by 6 bases, with 11 bases of the junction left unmatched. CDR3 in DNA: TGCAGTGCTAGTATCGAACAGGGGTTGCGCGAGCAGTACTTC. It is translated as CSASIEQGLREQYF.

The chain links TRBV28 to TRBJ1-2; TRBD1 matches at 8 bases. The length of the CDR3 is 13 residues. Germline V CDR1 and CDR2: MDHEN, SYDVKM. With V trimmed by 7 bases and J by 7 bases, 8 bases remained unmatched. As DNA, the CDR3 is TGTGCCAGCATCACCCAGGGGGCGCCTGGCTACACCTTC. It codes for CASITQGAPGYTF.

The gene calls are TRBV6-2 or TRBV6-3 and TRBJ2-5; tentatively, D is TRBD1 (5 bases). The CDR3 contains 12 residues. Trimming left V 7 bases short and J 5 bases short, with 11 bases between. Germline values: CDR1 MNHEY, CDR2 SVGEGT. The CDR3 sequence is CASKGLGETQYF. CDR3 DNA sequence: TGTGCCAGCAAGGGGTTAGGGGAGACCCAGTACTTC.

The chain couples TRBV11-3 to TRBJ2-3; D is uncertain. Germline loops: CDR1 SGHNT, CDR2 YENEEA. The CDR3 is 15 residues long. The V and J ends lost 8 bases and 2 bases respectively, with 17 bases between them. CDR3 residues: CASGPGLGATDTQYF. The CDR3 coding sequence is TGTGCCAGCGGCCCGGGTCTTGGAGCCACAGATACGCAGTATTTT.

The J gene is TRBJ1-1, the V gene TRBV7-9; tentative D call: TRBD1 (6 bases). The V gene's germline CDR1 is SEHNR and CDR2 FQNEAQ (reference sequence). The CDR3 contains 13 residues. V was shortened by 0 bases and J by 10 bases, with 12 bases between the two germline ends. The CDR3 DNA reads as TGTGCCAGCAGCTTAGCGGGGGGCGTCCCAGCTTTCTTT. This codes for CASSLAGGVPAFF.

This chain uses TRBV28 with TRBJ1-2; 10 bases line up with TRBD1. CDR3 length: 15 amino acids. V was clipped by 6 bases and J by 4 bases; unmatched bases: 8. In germline, CDR1 is MDHEN, CDR2 SYDVKM. The CDR3 nucleotides are TGTGCCAGCAGCCCGGGACAGGGGAGTGGCTATGGCTACACCTTC. Translating it yields CASSPGQGSGYGYTF.

The CDR3 DNA reads as TGTGCCAGCAGCCCCTGGGGGGGGACAGTTCAGCCCCAGCATTTT. It translates to CASSPWGGTVQPQHF. The gene calls are TRBV6-1 and TRBJ1-5, with 7 bases identical to TRBD1. V trimming: 6 bases; J trimming: 6 bases; junction bases outside the gene matches: 11. Germline V gene data show CDR1 as MNHNS and CDR2 as SASEGT. This CDR3 spans 15 amino acids.

The chain uses TRBV4-1 and TRBJ1-5; perhaps TRBD1 as D (5 bases). In germline, CDR1 is MGHRA, CDR2 YSYEKL. V was cut by 0 bases and J by 7 bases, with 22 bases left in between. The CDR3 contains 18 residues. The chain's CDR3 is CASSQDPLPGLKSQPQHF. CDR3 bases: TGCGCCAGCAGCCAAGATCCCCTCCCAGGGTTGAAATCGCAGCCCCAGCATTTT.

The chain employs TRBV18 and TRBJ2-4, with D unclear. V was cut by 4 bases and J by 14 bases, with 21 bases left in between. Germline V gene lookup returns CDR1 KGHSH and CDR2 LQKENI. The CDR3 length is 14 residues. The CDR3 DNA reads as TGTGCCAGCTCACTCCACCCCGTACCACGGGTTGAGTACTTC. It encodes CASSLHPVPRVEYF. Combining the CDR3 with reference TRBV18 and TRBJ2-4 gives the whole variable domain NAGVMQNPRHLVRRRGQEARLRCSPMKGHSHVYWYRQLPEEGLKFMVYLQKENIIDESGMPKERFSAEFPKEGPSILRIQQVVRGDSAAYFCASSLHPVPRVEYFGAGTRLSVL.

This clonotype has only a few counts. This sequence joins TRBV7-9 and TRBJ1-5; a weak D match, TRBD1 (5 bases). The CDR3 extends over 19 amino acids. Germline V gives CDR1 SEHNR, CDR2 FQNEAQ (reference sequence). Trimming stripped 1 base from V and 0 bases from J, with 19 bases between. The CDR3 region is CASSLGSAQGVHSNQPQHF. CDR3 nucleotide sequence: TGTGCCAGCAGCTTAGGTTCAGCTCAGGGAGTACATAGCAATCAGCCCCAGCATTTT. Supplemented by reference TRBV7-9 and TRBJ1-5, the full variable domain reads DTGVSQNPRHKITKRGQNVTFRCDPISEHNRLYWYRQTLGQGPEFLTYFQNEAQLEKSRLLSDRFSAERPKGSFSTLEIQRTEQGDSAMYLCASSLGSAQGVHSNQPQHFGDGTRLSIL.

The gene calls are TRBV7-8 and TRBJ1-5; 7 bases fit TRBD1. Germline assignment: CDR1 SGHVS and CDR2 FQNEAQ. The V and J ends lost 4 bases and 4 bases, in that order; junction bases with no gene match: 10. This CDR3 region has 16 residues. The CDR3 nucleotides read TGTGCCAGCAGCTCTCGCGGACAGGCTGCTAATCAGCCCCAGCATTTT. This translates into CASSSRGQAANQPQHF.

CDR3 bases: TGCAGCGCCCGGACAGACATGAACACTGAAGCTTTCTTT. Its translation: CSARTDMNTEAFF. This chain joins TRBV29-1 and TRBJ1-1, with a weak D call TRBD1 (6 bases). The CDR3 covers 13 residues. The ends were cut back, 7 bases at V and 0 bases at J, with 12 bases in the middle. The germline CDR1 and CDR2 sequences are SQVTM and ANQGSEA.

The CDR3 DNA follows: TGTGCCAGCAGCTCGAAGACAGGGCTTAATTCACCCCTCCACTTT. Its protein is CASSSKTGLNSPLHF. This chain connects TRBV7-2 to TRBJ1-6; 7 bases are shared with TRBD1. V lost 4 bases and J lost 6; bases outside the gene matches: 6. This CDR3 is 15 amino acids long. Germline lookup yields CDR1 SGHTA and CDR2 FQGNSA.